What follows are 10 T cell receptor beta chains derived from one specimen sequenced in a study of Graves' ophthalmopathy and Graves' hyperthyroidism. TCR beta CDR3 amplification used RNA transcripts. HTBI primers served in a first-round RT-PCR, which a second-round multiplex PCR followed. TCRdb processed the multiplex PCR reads anew with MiXCR; each CDR3 protein has one entry. This sample yields 170,000 or so distinct CDR3 sequences, of which 39% are seen a single time; roughly 9% belongs to the top ten. Material for sequencing was peripheral blood. These receptor sequences come from a man aged 25-40 years with Graves' ophthalmopathy.

This clonotype was detected many times. The chain is built from TRBV27 and TRBJ2-7; weak D call: TRBD2 (5 bases). Trimming took off 1 base at V and 3 bases at J, with 10 bases between the two ends. The germline V gene encodes CDR1 MNHEY and CDR2 SMNVEV (reference sequence). The CDR3 has 14 amino acids. Written as DNA, the CDR3 is TGTGCCAGCAGTTTATTCGGGAAACGCTACGAGCAGTACTTC. Translating gives CASSLFGKRYEQYF.

The chain joins TRBV6-2 or TRBV6-3 to TRBJ1-1; D unresolved. The germline CDR1 and CDR2 sequences are MNHEY and SVGEGT. This CDR3 is 13 amino acids long. Trimming shortened V by 7 bases and J by 0 bases, and 9 bases separated the two germline ends. Here the CDR3 DNA reads TGTGCCAGCAATATGGTTATGAACACTGAAGCTTTCTTT. Residues: CASNMVMNTEAFF.

The chain links TRBV19 to TRBJ2-7, with 8 bases lining up with TRBD1. The CDR3 totals 14 residues. Per the germline V gene, CDR1 is LNHDA and CDR2 is SQIVND (reference sequence). Trimming at V came to 6 bases and at J to 3 bases, leaving 7 bases not matched to a gene. CDR3 residues: CASSNHDRGYEQYF. DNA of the CDR3: TGTGCCAGTAGCAATCACGACAGGGGCTACGAGCAGTACTTC. Looking up the rest from reference TRBV19 and TRBJ2-7 gives the full variable domain: DGGITQSPKYLFRKEGQNVTLSCEQNLNHDAMYWYRQDPGQGLRLIYYSQIVNDFQKGDIAEGYSVSREKKESFPLTVTSAQKNPTAFYLCASSNHDRGYEQYFGPGTRLTVT.

This clonotype was observed many times. The rearrangement links TRBV6-2 or TRBV6-3 to TRBJ1-5; a possible D gene is TRBD1 (5 bases). The CDR3 is 14 residues long. Germline V gene lookup returns CDR1 MNHEY and CDR2 SVGEGT. V dropped 2 bases and J dropped 7 bases, with 12 bases sitting between them. The CDR3 loop reads CASSYEGVHQPQHF. The CDR3 nucleotides are TGTGCCAGCAGTTACGAAGGGGTACACCAGCCCCAGCATTTT.

V usage is TRBV28 and J usage is TRBJ2-7, with 9 bases matching TRBD2. The CDR3 covers 14 residues. Germline CDR1 is MDHEN and CDR2 is SYDVKM. V lost 3 bases, J lost 5 bases, and 5 bases stayed unmatched. CDR3 DNA: TGTGCCAGCAGTTTCTCTAGCGGGAACGACGAGCAGTACTTC. It translates to CASSFSSGNDEQYF.

The chain links TRBV28 to TRBJ2-5, with D hard to call. Germline CDR1 MDHEN, CDR2 SYDVKM. The CDR3 is 14 amino acids. The V gene lost 6 bases and the J gene lost 1 base, with 12 bases spanning the gap. The CDR3 reads CASRRSDLQETQYF. The CDR3 DNA follows: TGTGCCAGCAGACGATCGGATCTCCAAGAGACCCAGTACTTC.

This clonotype was found many times. The chain couples TRBV27 to TRBJ2-2, with D maybe TRBD2 (5 bases). Germline CDR1 is MNHEY and CDR2 is SMNVEV (reference sequence). CDR3 length equals 14 residues. The V end was cut by 6 bases, the J end by 4 bases, with 12 bases between. The CDR3 loop is CASSPRAITGELFF. The CDR3 DNA sequence: TGTGCCAGCAGCCCGCGGGCCATCACCGGGGAGCTGTTTTTT.

This clonotype has a count of ten or more. V is TRBV2 and J is TRBJ1-5; 7 positions agree with TRBD1. Trimming removed 8 bases from V and 9 bases from J; junction bases left unmatched: 16. This CDR3 has 15 residues. Germline CDR1 and CDR2: SNHLY and FYNNEI. Here the CDR3 DNA reads TGTGCCAGCGACTCAAGGGGGCCTCGGATCACGCCCCAGCATTTT. This codes for CASDSRGPRITPQHF.

This clonotype has ten or more counts. The chain recombines TRBV28 with TRBJ1-2; 9 bases are shared with TRBD1. Trimming took 5 bases from V and 5 from J; bases not matched to a gene: 6. This CDR3 contains 14 residues. CDR1 is MDHEN and CDR2 is SYDVKM in the germline V gene. This CDR3 reads CASSLPGTGYGYTF. The DNA for the CDR3 is TGTGCCAGCAGTCTCCCCGGGACAGGGTATGGCTACACCTTC.

V usage is TRBV10-3 and J usage is TRBJ2-7, with D maybe TRBD2 (6 bases). CDR1 and CDR2 from the germline V gene are ENHRY and SYGVKD. Trimming pared 6 bases from V and 6 bases from J, leaving 18 bases between. This CDR3 is built from 14 residues. The CDR3 DNA follows: TGTGCCATCAGCGGGAGCGGAGCGATAAGCGAGCAGTACTTC. Protein: CAISGSGAISEQYF.